The rows below give T cell receptor beta chains drawn from one sample of a study of metastatic and nonmetastatic thyroid tumors. Via MiXCR, TCRdb re-called the PCR reads. The table includes roughly 15,000 clones, approximately 12% detected once. Source material: blood. The receptors were sampled from a female donor with papillary thyroid cancer or a benign thyroid nodule (not recorded which). Some clones in this sample may be carry-over from other donors' samples. The CDR3 runs from the conserved cysteine through the conserved F or W. A D gene is named only where the DNA matches it firmly. Clone size is not always given. Where it is, it says once, few, many or a class for expanded clones.

J	V	D	size	CDR3	DNA
TRBJ2-5	TRBV12-3/TRBV12-4	NA	medium-sized	CASSSGTVQETQYF	TGTGCCAGCAGTTCCGGGACGGTCCAAGAGACCCAGTACTTC
TRBJ1-2	TRBV6-1	NA	medium-sized	CASSGRDKANYGYTF	TGTGCCAGCAGTGGCCGGGACAAAGCTAACTATGGCTACACCTTC
TRBJ2-1	TRBV29-1	NA	NA	CSAHNEREGEQFF	TGCAGCGCCCACAATGAACGGGAAGGTGAGCAGTTCTTC
TRBJ2-5	TRBV18	NA	many	CASSPYGYKKETQYF	TGTGCCAGCTCACCGTATGGGTACAAGAAAGAGACCCAGTACTTC
TRBJ1-2	TRBV6-1	TRBD1	few	CASSASTGAYGYTF	TGTGCCAGCAGCGCTAGCACAGGGGCCTATGGCTACACCTTC
TRBJ2-2	TRBV6-5	NA	many	CASSYSTPLRAGELLF	TGTGCCAGCAGTTACTCGACTCCCCTTAGGGCCGGGGAGCTGCTTTTT
TRBJ2-1	TRBV20-1	TRBD2	many	CSALASGAGEQFF	TGCAGTGCCCTGGCTAGCGGGGCTGGTGAGCAGTTCTTC
TRBJ1-6	TRBV2	TRBD1	many	CASSEAWDSVKMRPLHF	TGTGCCAGCAGTGAAGCGTGGGACAGCGTGAAAATGAGACCCCTCCACTTT
TRBJ2-1	TRBV4-1	NA	NA	CASSPLGPGTFGNEQFF	TGCGCCAGCAGCCCCCTGGGACCGGGAACCTTTGGGAATGAGCAGTTCTTC
TRBJ1-2	TRBV30	NA	many	CAWSPRNGKRYTF	TGTGCCTGGAGCCCCCGTAATGGGAAACGCTACACCTTC
TRBJ2-1	TRBV9	TRBD2	many	CASSVGLAAGGEQFF	TGTGCCAGCAGCGTTGGACTAGCGGCGGGGGGTGAGCAGTTCTTC
TRBJ2-7	TRBV6-1	TRBD1	medium-sized	CASSDSGTGAYEQYF	TGTGCCAGCAGTGATTCCGGGACAGGGGCCTACGAGCAGTACTTC
TRBJ2-2	TRBV6-2/TRBV6-3	TRBD2	medium-sized	CASRAGTSGNTGELFF	TGTGCCAGCAGGGCAGGGACTAGCGGTAACACCGGGGAGCTGTTTTTT
TRBJ1-3	TRBV5-1	NA	many	CASSPRQDSSSGNTIYF	TGCGCCAGCAGCCCTCGACAGGACTCTTCCTCTGGAAACACCATATATTTT
TRBJ2-7	TRBV12-3/TRBV12-4	NA	NA	CASSYLGGSSYEQYF	TGTGCCAGCAGTTACCTGGGTGGGAGCTCCTACGAGCAGTACTTC
TRBJ2-2	TRBV6-4	NA	many	CASPQSVAGELFF	TGTGCCAGCCCCCAGTCAGTTGCCGGGGAGCTGTTTTTT
TRBJ2-7	TRBV6-5	NA	NA	CASSYQVEGEQYF	TGTGCCAGCAGTTACCAGGTAGAGGGCGAGCAGTACTTC
TRBJ2-6	TRBV5-4	NA	many	CASSLDMAGANVLTF	TGTGCCAGCAGCCTCGACATGGCTGGGGCCAACGTCCTGACTTTC
TRBJ2-5	TRBV5-1	TRBD1	many	CASTSFGSGTGGQETQYF	TGCGCCAGCACCAGCTTTGGGTCCGGGACAGGGGGGCAAGAGACCCAGTACTTC
TRBJ2-3	TRBV7-8	NA	many	CASSRGWDSTDTQYF	TGTGCCAGCAGCAGAGGCTGGGACTCCACAGATACGCAGTATTTT
TRBJ1-1	TRBV7-2	NA	many	CASSARAEATEAFF	TGTGCCAGCAGCGCCAGGGCCGAGGCCACTGAAGCTTTCTTT
TRBJ1-1	TRBV6-1	NA	once	CASRAGAHGNTEAFF	TGTGCCAGCAGAGCAGGGGCGCACGGGAACACTGAAGCTTTCTTT
TRBJ2-7	TRBV27	NA	medium-sized	CASSLSPGDEQYF	TGTGCCAGCAGTTTATCTCCGGGAGACGAGCAGTACTTC
TRBJ2-1	TRBV6-2/TRBV6-3	NA	medium-sized	CASSEGEAYNEQFF	TGTGCCAGCAGCGAGGGGGAGGCTTACAATGAGCAGTTCTTC
TRBJ2-6	TRBV7-3	NA	many	CASSLNGGLSGANVLTF	TGTGCCAGCAGCTTAAATGGGGGCCTCTCTGGGGCCAACGTCCTGACTTTC